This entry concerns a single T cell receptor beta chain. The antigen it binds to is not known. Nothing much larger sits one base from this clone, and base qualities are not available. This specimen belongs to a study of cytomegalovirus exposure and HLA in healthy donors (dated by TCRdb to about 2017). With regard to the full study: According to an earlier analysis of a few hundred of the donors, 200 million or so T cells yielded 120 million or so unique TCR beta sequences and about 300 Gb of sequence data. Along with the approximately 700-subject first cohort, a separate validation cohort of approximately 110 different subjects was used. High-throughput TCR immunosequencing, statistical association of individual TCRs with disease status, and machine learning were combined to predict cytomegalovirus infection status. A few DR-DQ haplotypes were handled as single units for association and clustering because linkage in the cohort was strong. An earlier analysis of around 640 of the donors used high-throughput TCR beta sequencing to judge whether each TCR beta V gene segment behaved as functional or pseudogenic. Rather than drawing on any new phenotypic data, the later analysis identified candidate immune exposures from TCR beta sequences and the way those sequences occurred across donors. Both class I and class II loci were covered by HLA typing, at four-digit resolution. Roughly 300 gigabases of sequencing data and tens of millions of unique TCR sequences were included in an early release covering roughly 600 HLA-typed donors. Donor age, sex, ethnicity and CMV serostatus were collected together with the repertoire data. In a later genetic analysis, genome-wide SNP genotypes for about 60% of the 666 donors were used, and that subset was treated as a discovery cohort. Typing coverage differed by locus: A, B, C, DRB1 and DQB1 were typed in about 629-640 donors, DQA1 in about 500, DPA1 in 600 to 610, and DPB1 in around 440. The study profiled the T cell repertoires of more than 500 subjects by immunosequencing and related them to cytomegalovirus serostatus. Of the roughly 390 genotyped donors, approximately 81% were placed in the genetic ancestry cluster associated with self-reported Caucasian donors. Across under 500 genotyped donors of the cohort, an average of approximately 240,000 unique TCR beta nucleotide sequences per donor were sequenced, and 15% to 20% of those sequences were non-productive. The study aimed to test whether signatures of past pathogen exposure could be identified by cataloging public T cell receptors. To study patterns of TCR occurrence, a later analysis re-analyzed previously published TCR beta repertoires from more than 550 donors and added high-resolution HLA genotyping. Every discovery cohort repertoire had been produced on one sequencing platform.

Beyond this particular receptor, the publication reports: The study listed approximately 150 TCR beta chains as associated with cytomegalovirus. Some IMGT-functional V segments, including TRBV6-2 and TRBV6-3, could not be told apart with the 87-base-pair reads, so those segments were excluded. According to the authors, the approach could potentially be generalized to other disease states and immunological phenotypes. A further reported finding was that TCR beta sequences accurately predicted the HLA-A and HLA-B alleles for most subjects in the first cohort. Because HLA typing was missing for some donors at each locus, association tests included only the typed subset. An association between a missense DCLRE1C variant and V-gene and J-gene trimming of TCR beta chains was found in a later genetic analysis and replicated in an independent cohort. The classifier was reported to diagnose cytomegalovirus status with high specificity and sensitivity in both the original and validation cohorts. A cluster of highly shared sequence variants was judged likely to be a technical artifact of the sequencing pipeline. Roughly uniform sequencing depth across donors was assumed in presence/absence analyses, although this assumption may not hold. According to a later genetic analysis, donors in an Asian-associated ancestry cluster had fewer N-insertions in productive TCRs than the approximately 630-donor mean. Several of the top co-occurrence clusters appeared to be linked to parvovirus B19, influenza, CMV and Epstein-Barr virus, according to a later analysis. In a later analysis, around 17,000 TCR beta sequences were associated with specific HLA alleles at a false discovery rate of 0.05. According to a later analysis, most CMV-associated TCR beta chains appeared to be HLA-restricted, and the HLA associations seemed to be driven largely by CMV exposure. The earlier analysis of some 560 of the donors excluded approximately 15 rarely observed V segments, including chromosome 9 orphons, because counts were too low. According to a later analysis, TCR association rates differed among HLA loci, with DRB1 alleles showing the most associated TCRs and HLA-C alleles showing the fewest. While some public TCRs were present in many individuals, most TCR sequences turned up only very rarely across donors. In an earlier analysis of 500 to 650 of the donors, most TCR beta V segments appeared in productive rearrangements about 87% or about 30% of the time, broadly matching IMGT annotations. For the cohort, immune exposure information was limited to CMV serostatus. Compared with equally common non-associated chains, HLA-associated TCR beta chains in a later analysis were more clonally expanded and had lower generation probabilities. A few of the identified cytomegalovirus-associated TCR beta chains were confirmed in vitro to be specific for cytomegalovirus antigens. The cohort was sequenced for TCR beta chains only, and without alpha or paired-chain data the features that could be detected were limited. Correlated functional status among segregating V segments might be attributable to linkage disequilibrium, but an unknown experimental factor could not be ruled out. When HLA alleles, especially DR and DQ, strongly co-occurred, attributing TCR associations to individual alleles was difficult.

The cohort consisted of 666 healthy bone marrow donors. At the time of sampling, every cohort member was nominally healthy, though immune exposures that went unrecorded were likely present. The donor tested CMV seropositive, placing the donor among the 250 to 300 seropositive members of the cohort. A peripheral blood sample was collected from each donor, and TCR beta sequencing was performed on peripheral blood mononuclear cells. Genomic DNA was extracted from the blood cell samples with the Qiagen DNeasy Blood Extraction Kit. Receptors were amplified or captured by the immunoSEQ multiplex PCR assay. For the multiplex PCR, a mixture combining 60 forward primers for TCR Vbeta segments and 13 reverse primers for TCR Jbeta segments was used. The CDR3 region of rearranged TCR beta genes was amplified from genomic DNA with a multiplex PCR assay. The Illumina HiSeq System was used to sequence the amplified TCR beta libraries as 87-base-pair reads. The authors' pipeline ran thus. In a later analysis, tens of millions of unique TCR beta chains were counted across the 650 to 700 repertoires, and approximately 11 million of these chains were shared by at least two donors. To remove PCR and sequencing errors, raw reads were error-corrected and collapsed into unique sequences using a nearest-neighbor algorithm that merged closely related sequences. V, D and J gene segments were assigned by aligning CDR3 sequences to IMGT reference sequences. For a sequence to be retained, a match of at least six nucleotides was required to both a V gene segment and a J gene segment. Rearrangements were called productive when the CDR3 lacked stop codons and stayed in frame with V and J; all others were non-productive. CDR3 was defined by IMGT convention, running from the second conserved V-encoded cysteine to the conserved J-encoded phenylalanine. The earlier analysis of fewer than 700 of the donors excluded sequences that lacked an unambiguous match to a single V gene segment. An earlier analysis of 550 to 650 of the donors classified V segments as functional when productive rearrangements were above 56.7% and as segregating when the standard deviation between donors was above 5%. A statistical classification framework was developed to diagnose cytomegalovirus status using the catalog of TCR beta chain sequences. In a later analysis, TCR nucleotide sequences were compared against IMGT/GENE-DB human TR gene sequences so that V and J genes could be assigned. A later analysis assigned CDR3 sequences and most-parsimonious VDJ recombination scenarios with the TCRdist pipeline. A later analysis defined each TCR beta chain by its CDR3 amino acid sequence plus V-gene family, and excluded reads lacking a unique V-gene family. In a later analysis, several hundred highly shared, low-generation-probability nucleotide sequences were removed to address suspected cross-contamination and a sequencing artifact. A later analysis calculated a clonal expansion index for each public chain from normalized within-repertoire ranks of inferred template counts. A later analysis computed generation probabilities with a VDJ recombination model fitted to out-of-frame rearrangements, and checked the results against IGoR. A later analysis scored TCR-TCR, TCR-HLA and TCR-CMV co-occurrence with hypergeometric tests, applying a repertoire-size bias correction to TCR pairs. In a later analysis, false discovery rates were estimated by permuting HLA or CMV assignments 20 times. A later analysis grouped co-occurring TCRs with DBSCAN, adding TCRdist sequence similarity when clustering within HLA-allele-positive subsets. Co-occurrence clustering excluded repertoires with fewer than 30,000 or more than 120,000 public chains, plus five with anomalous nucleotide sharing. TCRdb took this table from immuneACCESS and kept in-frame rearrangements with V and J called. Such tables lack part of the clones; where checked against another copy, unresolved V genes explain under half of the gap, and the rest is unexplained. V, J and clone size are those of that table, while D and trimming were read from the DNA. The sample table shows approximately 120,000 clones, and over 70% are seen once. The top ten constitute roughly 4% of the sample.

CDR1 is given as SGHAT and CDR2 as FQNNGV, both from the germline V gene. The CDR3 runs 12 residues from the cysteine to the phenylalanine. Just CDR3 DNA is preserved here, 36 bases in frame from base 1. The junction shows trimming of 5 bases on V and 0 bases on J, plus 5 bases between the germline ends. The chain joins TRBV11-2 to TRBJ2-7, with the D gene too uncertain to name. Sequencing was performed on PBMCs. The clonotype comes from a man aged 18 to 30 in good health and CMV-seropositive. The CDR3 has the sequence CASSPVSYEQYF. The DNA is TGTGCCAGCAGCCCCGTCTCCTACGAGCAGTACTTC.